This T cell receptor beta chain was captured in a study of T cell responses to AZD1222 COVID-19 vaccine. Whole-study findings and limits: It was only after the peak T cell response that any repertoires were sampled.

Assay: immunoSEQ multiplex PCR; the TCRdb copy retains only in-frame clones and omits some. The sample records fewer than 110,000 clones, 92% being singletons. Second-dose schedules of about 4 or about 12 weeks were combined. CDR1 is SGHTA, CDR2 FQGNSA, per germline. V lost 2 bases and J lost 3; bases outside the gene matches: 2. The CDR3 totals 15 residues. Of note for this clone: Antigen: not known.

The sequence was obtained from an adult who received the AZD1222 COVID-19 vaccine. Sequences were derived from peripheral blood, sampled 28 days after the second AZD1222 dose. The genes are TRBV7-2 and TRBJ1-5; 9 bases agree with TRBD1. In DNA, the CDR3 is TGTGCCAGCAGCTTACGGACAGGGGACAATCAGCCCCAGCATTTT. Translating gives CASSLRTGDNQPQHF.